This paragraph covers one T cell receptor (beta chain) sequence. Trimming removed 4 bases from V and 3 bases from J, with 24 bases in between. This CDR3 has 18 amino acids. Per the germline V gene, CDR1 is MGHRA and CDR2 is YSYEKL. These data originate in a study of T cell changes during pregnancy in multiple sclerosis. Generated by immunoSEQ multiplex PCR, the TCRdb table keeps only in-frame clones and is missing some. The data contain roughly 90,000 clones, approximately 92% of them singletons. The clonotype comes from a female donor with multiple sclerosis, enrolled in a pregnancy study. Here the sequenced sample was peripheral blood, taken in the first trimester of pregnancy. J is TRBJ1-1 and V is TRBV4-1, with D perhaps matching TRBD1 (5 bases). The CDR3 bases are TGCGCCAGCAGCCCGCGTTTTCCGGGCACTGAAGGGGACACTGAAGCTTTCTTT. This codes for CASSPRFPGTEGDTEAFF.